This T cell receptor beta chain was sequenced in a study of blood T cells in healthy people across ages. Next came a second PCR, run for about 6 to 12 cycles, which used a sample-barcoded 5' primer along with a J-beta primer mix. In TCRdb, the 5' RACE reads were re-called with MiXCR into one record per CDR3 protein. Of 1,800,000 or so distinct CDR3 sequences in the sample, around 40% were seen once. The amount of total RNA extracted per sample was at least 5.5 micrograms. V gave up 11 bases and J gave up 1 base, with 9 bases separating them. CDR3 size: 11 residues. Germline V gene lookup returns CDR1 ENHRY and CDR2 SYGVKD.

The chain is built from TRBV10-3 and TRBJ2-7; a possible D gene is TRBD2 (6 bases). This TCR was recovered from a human donor in good health. The sequenced sample consisted of blood. CDR3 sequence: CAVTSSYEQYF. The DNA for the CDR3 is TGTGCCGTGACTAGTTCCTACGAGCAGTACTTC.